These 10 T cell receptor beta chains were sequenced from one sample in a study of T cell responses to AZD1222 COVID-19 vaccine. This table comes from immunoSEQ multiplex PCR, and its TCRdb copy is limited to in-frame clones, with some not included. The profile shows tens of thousands of clones, approximately 79% of them singletons. The sample here was peripheral blood, taken on day 0 of MenACWY control vaccination. These receptor sequences come from an adult in good health.

The chain couples TRBV4-1 to TRBJ1-4; 7 nucleotides match TRBD1. V was clipped by 2 bases and J by 4 bases; unmatched bases: 4. The germline gives CDR1 MGHRA, CDR2 YSYEKL. This CDR3 has 15 residues. In DNA form, the CDR3 reads TGCGCCAGCAGCCAAAGACAGGGCAGTAATGAAAAACTGTTTTTT. The encoded protein is CASSQRQGSNEKLFF.

The chain has TRBV19 and TRBJ1-5; D gene ambiguous. Trimming stripped 2 bases from V and 5 bases from J, with 4 bases between. The CDR3 is made up of 12 amino acids. The V gene's germline CDR1 is LNHDA and CDR2 SQIVND (reference sequence). The CDR3 nucleotides are TGTGCCAGTAGTATATTGGATCAGCCCCAGCATTTT. It specifies CASSILDQPQHF.

The chain joins TRBV12-3 or TRBV12-4 to TRBJ1-3; D ambiguous. The V gene lost 0 bases and the J gene lost 7 bases, with 1 base spanning the gap. This CDR3 spans 11 amino acids. CDR3 nucleotides: TGTGCCAGCAGTTTAGCGAACACCATATATTTT. It translates to CASSLANTIYF.

The rearrangement uses TRBV5-1 and TRBJ1-3; D is ambiguous. The V gene's germline CDR1 is SGHRS and CDR2 YFSETQ. Trimming shortened V by 2 bases and J by 4 bases, and 4 bases separated the two germline ends. The CDR3 length is 12 residues. The CDR3 spells CASSFTGNTIYF. The CDR3 DNA is TGCGCCAGCAGCTTTACCGGAAACACCATATATTTT. The variable domain in full, with the rest retrieved from reference TRBV5-1 and TRBJ1-3, is KAGVTQTPRYLIKTRGQQVTLSCSPISGHRSVSWYQQTPGQGLQFLFEYFSETQRNKGNFPGRFSGRQFSNSRSEMNVSTLELGDSALYLCASSFTGNTIYFGEGSWLTVV.

The genes are TRBV9 and TRBJ1-2, with D tentatively TRBD1 (5 bases). Germline CDR1 is SGDLS and CDR2 is YYNGEE. This CDR3 is built from 13 residues. V was trimmed by 0 bases and J by 3 bases, leaving 6 bases between them. CDR3 sequence reads: CASSVGRDYGYTF. In DNA form, the CDR3 reads TGTGCCAGCAGCGTAGGCAGGGACTATGGCTACACCTTC.

The V call is TRBV12-3 or TRBV12-4, the J call TRBJ2-1; D gene unclear. The V end lost 1 base, the J end lost 8 bases, and 9 bases lay between the germline ends. There are 13 residues in the CDR3. The CDR3 DNA reads TGTGCCAGCAGTTTAGGACGGGTTGATGAGCAGTTCTTC. The encoded protein is CASSLGRVDEQFF.

The chain links TRBV7-9 to TRBJ2-1, with D possibly being TRBD2 (6 bases). The CDR3 has 16 amino acids. V lost 3 bases and J 3 bases, leaving 15 bases between the germline ends. Germline V gene data show CDR1 as SEHNR and CDR2 as FQNEAQ (reference sequence). The CDR3 coding sequence is TGTGCCAGCAGCTTTAGCGTCGGTAGCGGCTACAATGAGCAGTTCTTC. It yields the protein CASSFSVGSGYNEQFF.

This clone was counted a single time. This rearrangement joins TRBV6-5 to TRBJ2-1; 7 bases agree with TRBD1. Trimming cost V 7 bases and J 0 bases; bases outside gene matches: 6. Looked up from germline, CDR1 is MNHEY and CDR2 is SVGAGI. The CDR3 length is 15 residues. In DNA, the CDR3 is TGTGCCAGCACCCCGACAGGGACCTCCTACAATGAGCAGTTCTTC. Translation gives CASTPTGTSYNEQFF.

The chain recombines TRBV5-1 with TRBJ2-2, with D unresolved. CDR3 length: 13 residues. V dropped 4 bases and J dropped 6 bases, with 10 bases sitting between them. CDR1 SGHRS and CDR2 YFSETQ come from the germline V gene. The CDR3 sequence: CASSRREPGELFF. CDR3 DNA sequence: TGCGCCAGCAGCCGTCGTGAGCCCGGGGAGCTGTTTTTT. Combining the CDR3 with reference TRBV5-1 and TRBJ2-2 gives the whole variable domain KAGVTQTPRYLIKTRGQQVTLSCSPISGHRSVSWYQQTPGQGLQFLFEYFSETQRNKGNFPGRFSGRQFSNSRSEMNVSTLELGDSALYLCASSRREPGELFFGEGSRLTVL.

The chain has TRBV3-1 (or the pseudogene TRBV3-2) and TRBJ2-7; no clear D gene. CDR3 length equals 15 residues. V lost 1 base to trimming and J lost 1 base, with 11 bases between them. Germline CDR1 LGHDT, CDR2 YNNKEL (reference sequence). The CDR3 here is CASSQGASQSYEQYF. In DNA form, the CDR3 reads TGTGCCAGCAGCCAAGGAGCCTCCCAGTCCTACGAGCAGTACTTC.